A selection of T cell receptor beta chains follows, all from one sample in a study of T cell responses to AZD1222 COVID-19 vaccine. Generated by immunoSEQ multiplex PCR, the TCRdb table keeps only in-frame clones and is missing some. The sample has about 81,000 clones, 85% to 90% seen once. The sample was peripheral blood, taken 28 days after the second AZD1222 dose. The receptor set was obtained from an adult who received the AZD1222 COVID-19 vaccine. Each CDR3 is given with its conserved first and last residue. Fields, in order: D gene, J gene, V gene, clone size, CDR3 protein, CDR3 DNA. A D gene is named only where the DNA matches it firmly. Expanded clones get a size class; other rows say once, few or many, or leave the size out.

TRBD1	TRBJ2-7	TRBV19	.	CASSTGQFYEQYF	TGTGCCAGTAGTACGGGACAGTTCTACGAGCAGTACTTC
TRBD1	TRBJ1-6	TRBV10-3	.	CASGTGDNSPLHF	TGTGCCTCCGGGACAGGGGATAATTCACCCCTCCACTTT
.	TRBJ1-4	TRBV4-1	medium-sized	CASSPGGVHGEKLFF	TGCGCCAGCAGCCCGGGCGGGGTTCACGGTGAAAAACTGTTTTTT
.	TRBJ2-5	TRBV2	.	CASRLMGLTQETQYF	TGTGCCAGCAGGCTCATGGGGCTCACACAAGAGACCCAGTACTTC
.	TRBJ1-5	TRBV9	.	CASSVMDGPDQPQHF	TGTGCCAGCAGCGTAATGGACGGACCCGATCAGCCCCAGCATTTT
.	TRBJ2-7	TRBV18	.	CASSLRGPGTEQYF	TGTGCCAGCTCCCTTCGAGGTCCGGGAACCGAGCAGTACTTC
TRBD1	TRBJ1-2	TRBV19	.	CASSIDPRPGQLFYGYTF	TGTGCCAGTAGTATAGATCCTCGTCCGGGACAGCTTTTCTATGGCTACACCTTC
.	TRBJ2-1	TRBV27	.	CASSGSGGPGNEQFF	TGTGCCAGCAGTGGCTCGGGGGGCCCGGGCAATGAGCAGTTCTTC
.	TRBJ2-7	TRBV28	.	CASSPGDLSYEQYF	TGTGCCAGCAGTCCGGGGGACCTCTCCTACGAGCAGTACTTC
TRBD2	TRBJ2-7	TRBV7-2	.	CASSLDSGSYEQYF	TGTGCCAGCAGCTTAGATAGCGGGAGCTACGAGCAGTACTTC
TRBD2	TRBJ2-1	TRBV11-3	.	CASSSGPTGGPDEQFF	TGTGCCAGCAGCTCCGGGCCTACGGGAGGGCCTGATGAGCAGTTCTTC
TRBD2	TRBJ2-3	TRBV5-4	once	CASSPPGGGDTQYF	TGTGCCAGCAGCCCCCCGGGGGGAGGAGATACGCAGTATTTT
TRBD2	TRBJ2-3	TRBV10-1	.	CASSESSVAGGQEDTQYF	TGCGCCAGCAGTGAGTCGTCTGTAGCGGGGGGGCAGGAGGATACGCAGTATTTT
.	TRBJ2-2	TRBV27	.	CASSNRGRGDTGELFF	TGTGCCAGCAGTAACAGAGGGCGCGGAGACACCGGGGAGCTGTTTTTT
.	TRBJ2-3	TRBV27	few	CASSLRDSTDTQYF	TGTGCCAGCAGTCTAAGGGACAGCACAGATACGCAGTATTTT
.	TRBJ1-1	TRBV7-3	few	CASSRLRSSGTEAFF	TGTGCCAGCAGCCGACTCCGGTCCTCTGGGACTGAAGCTTTCTTT
.	TRBJ1-4	TRBV19	.	CASSIRQGGEKLFF	TGTGCCAGTAGTATCCGTCAGGGAGGTGAAAAACTGTTTTTT
.	TRBJ1-4	TRBV7-7	.	CASPPLALNEKLFF	TGTGCTAGCCCCCCGTTGGCCCTTAATGAAAAACTGTTTTTT
TRBD2	TRBJ2-3	TRBV11-2	.	CASSLVGLAGLGVVDTQYF	TGTGCCAGCAGCTTAGTAGGTCTAGCGGGGTTGGGGGTTGTAGATACGCAGTATTTT
.	TRBJ1-5	TRBV18	.	CASSWGPGDQPQHF	TGTGCCAGCTCATGGGGGCCAGGCGATCAGCCCCAGCATTTT
.	TRBJ2-7	TRBV7-9	.	CASSPSSYEQYF	TGTGCCAGCAGCCCGAGCTCCTACGAGCAGTACTTC
TRBD1	TRBJ2-7	TRBV28	.	CASRGTGKSSYEQYF	TGTGCCAGCAGGGGGACAGGGAAAAGCTCCTACGAGCAGTACTTC
.	TRBJ1-5	TRBV7-9	once	CASSLTGTQPQHF	TGTGCCAGCAGCTTAACGGGGACTCAGCCCCAGCATTTT
TRBD1	TRBJ2-7	TRBV3-1/TRBV3-2	few	CASSQASGRGLSEQYF	TGTGCCAGCAGCCAAGCCAGCGGCAGGGGGCTCTCCGAGCAGTACTTC
TRBD1	TRBJ1-3	TRBV18	.	CASSPGTGVGNTIYF	TGTGCCAGCTCACCCGGGACAGGGGTTGGAAACACCATATATTTT
TRBD1	TRBJ2-1	TRBV7-2	.	CASSLRGRGPYNEQFF	TGTGCCAGCAGCTTACGGGGTAGGGGGCCCTACAATGAGCAGTTCTTC
.	TRBJ2-7	TRBV19	.	CASSIETGYEQYF	TGTGCCAGTAGTATAGAGACAGGATACGAGCAGTACTTC
TRBD2	TRBJ2-3	TRBV5-4	.	CASSFDPPTSGGPRTQYF	TGTGCCAGCAGCTTTGACCCCCCGACAAGCGGGGGGCCCCGCACGCAGTATTTT
TRBD1	TRBJ2-2	TRBV12-3/TRBV12-4	medium-sized	CASSPTGAGELFF	TGTGCCAGCAGCCCTACAGGGGCCGGGGAGCTGTTTTTT
TRBD1	TRBJ2-5	TRBV19	.	CASAIWTGVSGETQYF	TGTGCCAGTGCTATTTGGACAGGGGTTAGCGGAGAGACCCAGTACTTC
.	TRBJ1-6	TRBV30	.	CAWSSGAGDNSPLHF	TGTGCCTGGAGTAGTGGGGCAGGAGATAATTCACCCCTCCACTTT
TRBD1	TRBJ1-1	TRBV27	.	CASSLGGSGTATFF	TGTGCCAGCAGTTTAGGGGGGTCCGGGACAGCCACTTTCTTT
TRBD1	TRBJ2-6	TRBV18	.	CASSPRDRAGANVLTF	TGTGCCAGCTCACCACGGGACAGGGCCGGGGCCAACGTCCTGACTTTC
.	TRBJ2-3	TRBV5-6	.	CASSLAGMTPHSTDTQYF	TGTGCCAGCAGCTTGGCCGGGATGACCCCACATAGCACAGATACGCAGTATTTT
.	TRBJ2-5	TRBV5-1	.	CASSLPHPTQYF	TGCGCCAGCAGCTTGCCCCACCCAACCCAGTACTTC